These 32 T cell receptor beta chains came from one sample sequenced in a study of cytomegalovirus exposure and HLA in healthy donors. The PCR employed 60 Vbeta primers together with 13 Jbeta primers. Some clones are missing from TCRdb's copy, which holds only in-frame ones; the method was immunoSEQ multiplex PCR. Of over 110,000 clones listed, around 80% are singletons. Sequenced material: PBMCs. All receptors derive from a female donor in good health and CMV-seronegative.

The chain couples TRBV7-2 to TRBJ2-2; TRBD2 matches 13 bases. V lost 0 bases and J lost 6; bases outside the gene matches: 16. The CDR3 spans 21 residues. Germline V CDR1 and CDR2: SGHTA, FQGNSA. The CDR3 is CASSLALGLAGSISVPGELFF. CDR3 DNA: TGTGCCAGCAGCTTAGCACTGGGACTAGCGGGGAGTATAAGTGTCCCCGGGGAGCTGTTTTTT.

Here the CDR3 reads CASSLTGRRLNTGELFF. The CDR3 DNA sequence: TGTGCCAGCAGCTTAACGGGTCGCAGACTTAACACCGGGGAGCTGTTTTTT. The chain is built from TRBV7-3 and TRBJ2-2; D remains unclear. Germline CDR1 reads SGHTA; CDR2 reads FQGTGA. The CDR3 spans 17 residues. Trimming took 0 bases from V and 2 from J, leaving 13 bases between them.

This chain joins TRBV19 and TRBJ1-1, with 7 bases fitting TRBD1. Germline trimming cut 5 bases from V and 4 bases from J; bases unmatched to any gene: 10. Germline V CDR1 and CDR2: LNHDA, SQIVND (reference sequence). This CDR3 comprises 15 residues. Here the CDR3 DNA reads TGTGCCAGTAGTCCACGGGACAGCGGGGGCACTGAAGCTTTCTTT. Protein product: CASSPRDSGGTEAFF. The full variable domain, completed using reference TRBV19 and TRBJ1-1, is DGGITQSPKYLFRKEGQNVTLSCEQNLNHDAMYWYRQDPGQGLRLIYYSQIVNDFQKGDIAEGYSVSREKKESFPLTVTSAQKNPTAFYLCASSPRDSGGTEAFFGQGTRLTVV.

The DNA for the CDR3 is TGTGCCAGCACCAACCGAGGGAGTAAGAACACTGAAGCTTTCTTT. Amino acid sequence: CASTNRGSKNTEAFF. V and J are TRBV28 and TRBJ1-1; D is ambiguous. Germline CDR1 MDHEN, CDR2 SYDVKM. The CDR3 sequence is 15 residues long. Deletions cut 7 bases from V and 1 base from J, with 16 bases between.

This clone was picked up a small number of times. The V gene is TRBV19, the J gene TRBJ1-1; D perhaps matches TRBD1 (5 bases). Per the germline V gene, CDR1 is LNHDA and CDR2 is SQIVND (reference sequence). V was pared by 3 bases and J by 4 bases, with 15 bases between. The CDR3 is 15 residues long. DNA of the CDR3: TGTGCCAGTAGTATCGGACGGGGGGGTGTCACTGAAGCTTTCTTT. This gives the protein CASSIGRGGVTEAFF.

V is TRBV30 and J is TRBJ2-5; D remains unclear. Germline V gene sequence: CDR1 GTSNPN, CDR2 SVGIG (reference sequence). The CDR3 contains 13 residues. V was cut by 1 base and J by 4 bases, with 10 bases left in between. The CDR3 is CAWSGHAGETQYF. The CDR3 DNA sequence: TGTGCCTGGAGTGGCCATGCAGGAGAGACCCAGTACTTC.

The chain has TRBV7-9 and TRBJ2-1; 11 nucleotides agree with TRBD2. V was clipped by 11 bases and J by 6 bases; unmatched bases: 6. Germline V gene lookup returns CDR1 SEHNR and CDR2 FQNEAQ (reference sequence). This CDR3 region has 13 residues. DNA for the CDR3: TGTGCCGCCACCCTAGCGGGGGGCAATGAGCAGTTCTTC. This translates into CAATLAGGNEQFF.

This clone was seen a single time. The chain combines TRBV30 with TRBJ1-2, with TRBD1 matching over 8 bases. The V gene end was trimmed by 4 bases and the J gene end by 4 bases; junction bases not matched to a gene: 8. Germline CDR1 reads GTSNPN; CDR2 reads SVGIG (reference sequence). The CDR3 consists of 14 residues. The CDR3 DNA sequence: TGTGCCTGGACTCACAGGGGGTTGGGCTATGGCTACACCTTC. Amino acid sequence: CAWTHRGLGYGYTF.

The gene calls are TRBV9 and TRBJ2-2; D is ambiguous. This CDR3 spans 14 amino acids. The V and J ends lost 0 bases and 3 bases respectively, with 6 bases between them. From germline, CDR1 is SGDLS and CDR2 YYNGEE. In nucleotides, the CDR3 is TGTGCCAGCAGCGTAGAATCGGACACCGGGGAGCTGTTTTTT. It specifies CASSVESDTGELFF.

The V and J genes are TRBV28 and TRBJ1-1, with D unresolved. This CDR3 has 12 residues. The germline V gene encodes CDR1 MDHEN and CDR2 SYDVKM. The V end was cut by 4 bases, the J end by 3 bases, with 6 bases between. The CDR3 DNA sequence: TGTGCCAGCAGTTCAGTGGACACTGAAGCTTTCTTT. Residues: CASSSVDTEAFF.

This clone was observed once. This rearrangement joins TRBV7-9 to TRBJ2-7; TRBD1 matches 9 bases. The CDR3 has 15 residues. V lost 4 bases to trimming and J lost 3 bases; unmatched junction nucleotides: 7. Germline CDR1 is SEHNR and CDR2 is FQNEAQ (reference sequence). Written as DNA, the CDR3 is TGTGCCAGCAGCTCGGGGGACAGGGCTAGCTACGAGCAGTACTTC. This translates into CASSSGDRASYEQYF.

The J gene is TRBJ1-2, the V gene TRBV28; perhaps TRBD1 as D (5 bases). This CDR3 is 15 amino acids long. V lost 6 bases, J lost 4 bases, and 18 bases lay in between. The germline V gene has CDR1 MDHEN and CDR2 SYDVKM. CDR3 residues: CASSAPLGGTYGYTF. The CDR3 coding sequence is TGTGCCAGCAGCGCGCCGTTGGGGGGGACCTATGGCTACACCTTC.

In nucleotides, the CDR3 is TGTGCCAGCAGTATGGACAGGCGGAGATTAGGGGTAGCCAAAAACATTCAGTACTTC. Translating it yields CASSMDRRRLGVAKNIQYF. The chain links TRBV2 to TRBJ2-4; 7 nucleotides agree with TRBD1. The junction had 16 bases not matched to a gene; V was cut back by 5 bases and J by 0 bases. The CDR3 runs 19 residues. In germline, CDR1 is SNHLY, CDR2 FYNNEI.

This chain uses TRBV9 with TRBJ2-1, with a tentative D call TRBD2 (6 bases). Germline CDR1 SGDLS, CDR2 YYNGEE. The CDR3 covers 17 residues. Trimming took off 4 bases at V and 4 bases at J, with 21 bases between the two ends. CDR3 sequence: CASSPRARGTFYNEQFF. In nucleotides, the CDR3 is TGTGCCAGCAGCCCCCGGGCCCGCGGGACTTTTTACAATGAGCAGTTCTTC.

This clone was seen a handful of times. V gene TRBV4-2 combines with J gene TRBJ1-1, with 7 positions matching TRBD1. There are 14 residues in the CDR3. CDR1 and CDR2 from the germline V gene are LGHNA and YNFKEQ. The V segment lost 0 bases and the J segment 7 bases; nucleotides outside the gene matches: 5. The CDR3 spells CASSQDKGGGEAFF. CDR3 coding DNA: TGTGCCAGCAGCCAAGATAAAGGGGGCGGTGAAGCTTTCTTT.

The chain employs TRBV11-2 and TRBJ1-4; 8 bases map to TRBD1. Looked up from germline, CDR1 is SGHAT and CDR2 is FQNNGV. The V and J ends lost 5 bases and 7 bases, in that order; junction bases with no gene match: 9. The length of the CDR3 is 15 residues. CDR3 protein: CASSKWTGRGEKLFF. The CDR3 nucleotides read TGTGCCAGCAGCAAATGGACAGGGCGGGGTGAAAAACTGTTTTTT.

The CDR3 spells CASSSGVNEQFF. CDR3 nucleotides: TGTGCCAGCAGCTCAGGGGTCAATGAGCAGTTCTTC. The chain employs TRBV11-2 and TRBJ2-1; the D gene is possibly TRBD1 (6 bases). CDR1 is SGHAT and CDR2 is FQNNGV in the germline V gene. Trimming took 4 bases from V and 6 from J, leaving 7 bases between them. This CDR3 comprises 12 residues.

The rearrangement uses TRBV28 and TRBJ1-2, with 10 bases lining up with TRBD1. Germline V gene sequence: CDR1 MDHEN, CDR2 SYDVKM. V shed 3 bases, J shed 8 bases, and the junction held 12 bases outside the gene matches. The CDR3 length is 16 residues. The CDR3 loop reads CASSFDPGQGTLGYTF. CDR3 bases: TGTGCCAGCAGTTTCGACCCGGGACAGGGGACGTTAGGCTACACCTTC.

The chain is built from TRBV7-8 and TRBJ2-5, with TRBD2 matching over 10 bases. Germline CDR1 is SGHVS and CDR2 is FQNEAQ. V lost 3 bases to trimming and J lost 5 bases; unmatched junction nucleotides: 24. The CDR3 loop spans 21 amino acids. CDR3 protein: CASSFSIFTGTSDPRRETQYF. The CDR3 DNA reads TGTGCCAGCAGCTTCTCCATTTTTACCGGGACTAGCGATCCCCGAAGGGAGACCCAGTACTTC.

The chain joins TRBV4-3 to TRBJ1-1; D is possibly TRBD1 (5 bases). V was trimmed by 4 bases and J by 3 bases, leaving 18 bases between them. Germline V gives CDR1 LGHNA, CDR2 YSLEER. CDR3 size: 16 residues. The CDR3 DNA reads TGCGCCAGCAGCCGGCAACTTGGGGCTTGGGACACTGAAGCTTTCTTT. It specifies CASSRQLGAWDTEAFF.

The chain employs TRBV19 and TRBJ2-7; 8 bases align to TRBD2. The CDR3 sequence is 15 residues long. Trimming cost V 1 base and J 6 bases; bases outside gene matches: 8. Germline V gene sequence: CDR1 LNHDA, CDR2 SQIVND (reference sequence). The DNA of the CDR3 is TGTGCCAGTAGTATAGGCCAGCGGGAGAGGGTCGAGCAGTACTTC. It is translated as CASSIGQRERVEQYF.

This clone was seen only a few times. Here the CDR3 DNA reads TGTGCCAGCAACCAGGGGACTGAAGCTTTCTTT. It translates to CASNQGTEAFF. The J gene is TRBJ1-1, the V gene TRBV28; TRBD1 is a possible D gene (6 bases). CDR1 and CDR2 from the germline V gene are MDHEN and SYDVKM. The CDR3 spans 11 residues. Between the trimmed V and J ends, which lost 7 bases and 5 bases, there was a span of 8 bases.

The chain is built from TRBV28 and TRBJ2-1, with D possibly matching TRBD2 (6 bases). There are 14 residues in the CDR3. V was pared by 2 bases and J by 8 bases, with 13 bases between. Germline V CDR1 and CDR2: MDHEN, SYDVKM. The CDR3 nucleotides are TGTGCCAGCAGTTTAGCGGGGTGGAGGGATGAGCAGTTCTTC. Its translation is CASSLAGWRDEQFF.

The V call is TRBV27, the J call TRBJ2-5, with D unresolved. Trimming took off 4 bases at V and 1 base at J, with 7 bases between the two ends. Germline values: CDR1 MNHEY, CDR2 SMNVEV (reference sequence). CDR3 length equals 13 residues. In DNA, the CDR3 is TGTGCCAGCAGTTCTACCCGCCAAGAGACCCAGTACTTC. Translation: CASSSTRQETQYF.

The chain is built from TRBV9 and TRBJ2-5, with TRBD2 matching 9 bases. The CDR3 has 15 amino acids. The germline gives CDR1 SGDLS, CDR2 YYNGEE. Germline trimming cut 2 bases from V and 5 bases from J; bases unmatched to any gene: 7. The chain's CDR3 is CASSVSTSGWETQYF. The CDR3 coding sequence is TGTGCCAGCAGCGTCTCTACTAGCGGGTGGGAGACCCAGTACTTC.

The chain uses TRBV19 and TRBJ1-4; a weak D match, TRBD1 (6 bases). Trimming shortened V by 4 bases and J by 4 bases, and 10 bases separated the two germline ends. The length of the CDR3 is 14 residues. Germline-derived CDR1 and CDR2 are LNHDA and SQIVND (reference sequence). CDR3 loop: CASSTDRSNEKLFF. The CDR3 nucleotides read TGTGCCAGTAGTACCGACAGGAGTAATGAAAAACTGTTTTTT.

CDR3 nucleotides: TGTGCCAGCAATCCGGGACAGGTGTCCGGGGAGCTGTTTTTT. Translation gives CASNPGQVSGELFF. The rearrangement uses TRBV6-1 and TRBJ2-2; 8 bases align to TRBD1. The trim removed 7 bases at V and 6 bases at J, leaving 7 bases unmatched. CDR1 is MNHNS, CDR2 SASEGT, per germline. The CDR3 is 14 residues long.

The rearrangement uses TRBV7-6 and TRBJ1-3; 8 nucleotides match TRBD1. CDR3 size: 16 residues. Germline assignment: CDR1 SGHVS and CDR2 FNYEAQ. Germline trimming cut 5 bases from V and 4 bases from J; bases unmatched to any gene: 10. As DNA, the CDR3 is TGTGCCAGCAGCCGACACGGACAGGGAGGAGGAAACACCATATATTTT. Protein: CASSRHGQGGGNTIYF.

This clone appeared a few times. This chain joins TRBV6-6 and TRBJ2-3, with 7 positions matching TRBD1. Germline V gene data show CDR1 as MNHNY and CDR2 as SVGAGI (reference sequence). There are 11 residues in the CDR3. The CDR3 here is CATGLTDTQYF. The CDR3 nucleotides are TGTGCGACAGGGTTGACAGATACGCAGTATTTT.

The chain combines TRBV6-4 with TRBJ2-2; D is undetermined. The V end was cut by 2 bases, the J end by 6 bases, with 4 bases between. Germline V gene sequence: CDR1 MRHNA, CDR2 SNTAGT. This CDR3 comprises 12 residues. CDR3 region: CASSDRSGELFF. The CDR3 DNA follows: TGTGCCAGCAGTGACCGGTCCGGGGAGCTGTTTTTT.

The chain carries TRBV2 and TRBJ2-1, with 9 bases identical to TRBD2. Trimming took 2 bases from V and 2 from J; bases not matched to a gene: 4. The germline V gene has CDR1 SNHLY and CDR2 FYNNEI. This CDR3 has 16 residues. The CDR3 DNA follows: TGTGCCAGCAGTGAACCGGGACTAGCCGCCTACAATGAGCAGTTCTTC. As protein: CASSEPGLAAYNEQFF.

The gene calls are TRBV11-2 and TRBJ2-7; D might be TRBD1 (5 bases). V was shortened by 6 bases and J by 2 bases, with 20 bases between the two germline ends. The CDR3 extends over 16 amino acids. Per the germline V gene, CDR1 is SGHAT and CDR2 is FQNNGV. CDR3 region: CASSLPGLAGTYEQYF. CDR3 nucleotides: TGTGCCAGCAGTCTTCCGGGTTTGGCAGGGACCTACGAGCAGTACTTC.